This T cell receptor beta chain was retrieved from a study of blood T cell repertoires in COVID-19. V lost 2 bases to trimming and J lost 4 bases; unmatched junction nucleotides: 10. This CDR3 contains 17 residues. Per germline, CDR1 LNHDA and CDR2 SQIVND (reference sequence). Only in-frame clones appear in the TCRdb table, and some are missing; sequencing was by immunoSEQ multiplex PCR. This sample has a few hundred thousand clones, with about 91% found just once. Patients in Seattle were enrolled during active infection, then followed longitudinally. The chain is built from TRBV19 and TRBJ2-3; 9 bases agree with TRBD2. The sample was peripheral blood. This receptor was identified in a woman in her 30s with COVID-19, enrolled during active disease. The CDR3 protein is CASSIRWGLAGSDTQYF. CDR3 DNA sequence: TGTGCCAGTAGTATAAGGTGGGGGCTAGCGGGATCAGATACGCAGTATTTT. The full variable domain, rest sourced from reference TRBV19 and TRBJ2-3, is DGGITQSPKYLFRKEGQNVTLSCEQNLNHDAMYWYRQDPGQGLRLIYYSQIVNDFQKGDIAEGYSVSREKKESFPLTVTSAQKNPTAFYLCASSIRWGLAGSDTQYFGPGTRLTVL.